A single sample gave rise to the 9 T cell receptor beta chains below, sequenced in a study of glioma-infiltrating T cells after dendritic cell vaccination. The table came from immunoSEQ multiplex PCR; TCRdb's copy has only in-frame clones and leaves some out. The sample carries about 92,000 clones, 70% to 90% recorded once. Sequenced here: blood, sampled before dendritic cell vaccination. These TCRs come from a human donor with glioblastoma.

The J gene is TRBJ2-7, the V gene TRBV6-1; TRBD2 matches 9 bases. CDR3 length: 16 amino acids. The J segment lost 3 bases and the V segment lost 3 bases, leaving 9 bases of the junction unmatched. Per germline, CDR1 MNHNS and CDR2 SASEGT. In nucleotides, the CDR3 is TGTGCCAGCAGTGATGCGGGAGGGACAGAACTCTACGAGCAGTACTTC. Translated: CASSDAGGTELYEQYF.

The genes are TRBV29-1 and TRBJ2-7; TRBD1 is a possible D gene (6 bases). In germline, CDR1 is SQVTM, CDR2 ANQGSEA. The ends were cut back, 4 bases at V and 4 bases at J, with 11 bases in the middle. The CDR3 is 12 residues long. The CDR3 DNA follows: TGCAGCGTTGTTGGACAGCGTTACGAGCAGTACTTC. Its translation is CSVVGQRYEQYF.

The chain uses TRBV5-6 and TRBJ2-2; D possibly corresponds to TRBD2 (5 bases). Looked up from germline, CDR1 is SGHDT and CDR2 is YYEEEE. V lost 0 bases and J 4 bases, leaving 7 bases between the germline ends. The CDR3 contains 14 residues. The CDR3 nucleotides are TGTGCCAGCAGCTTGGGACTAATCACCGGGGAGCTGTTTTTT. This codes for CASSLGLITGELFF.

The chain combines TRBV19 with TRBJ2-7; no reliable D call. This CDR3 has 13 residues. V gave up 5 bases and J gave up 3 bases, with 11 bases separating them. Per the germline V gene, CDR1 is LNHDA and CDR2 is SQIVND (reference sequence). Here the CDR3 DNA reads TGTGCCAGTAGTGAATGGCTCTTCTACGAGCAGTACTTC. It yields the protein CASSEWLFYEQYF.

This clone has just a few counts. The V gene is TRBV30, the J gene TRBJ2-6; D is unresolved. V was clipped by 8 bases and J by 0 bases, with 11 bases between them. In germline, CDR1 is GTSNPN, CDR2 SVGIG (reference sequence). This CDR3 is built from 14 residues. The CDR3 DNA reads TGTGCCACGGGTCGAGGCTCTGGGGCCAACGTCCTGACTTTC. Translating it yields CATGRGSGANVLTF.

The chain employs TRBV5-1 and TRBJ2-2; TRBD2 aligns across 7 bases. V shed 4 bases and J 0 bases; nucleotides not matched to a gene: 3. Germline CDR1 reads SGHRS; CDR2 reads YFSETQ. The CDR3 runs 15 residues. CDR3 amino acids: CASSAAGSNTGELFF. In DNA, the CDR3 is TGCGCCAGCAGCGCAGCGGGGTCGAACACCGGGGAGCTGTTTTTT. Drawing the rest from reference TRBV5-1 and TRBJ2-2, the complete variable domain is KAGVTQTPRYLIKTRGQQVTLSCSPISGHRSVSWYQQTPGQGLQFLFEYFSETQRNKGNFPGRFSGRQFSNSRSEMNVSTLELGDSALYLCASSAAGSNTGELFFGEGSRLTVL.

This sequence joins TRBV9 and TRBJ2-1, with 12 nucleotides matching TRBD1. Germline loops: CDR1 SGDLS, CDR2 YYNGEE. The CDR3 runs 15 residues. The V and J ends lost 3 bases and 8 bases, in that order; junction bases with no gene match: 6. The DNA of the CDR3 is TGTGCCAGCAGCGACACCGGGACAGGGGGCTATGAGCAGTTCTTC. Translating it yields CASSDTGTGGYEQFF.

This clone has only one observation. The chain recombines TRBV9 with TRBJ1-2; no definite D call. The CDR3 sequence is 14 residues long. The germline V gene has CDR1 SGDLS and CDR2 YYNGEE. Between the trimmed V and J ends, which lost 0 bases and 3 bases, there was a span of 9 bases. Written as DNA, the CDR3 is TGTGCCAGCAGCGTAGGAAATACGGACTATGGCTACACCTTC. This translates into CASSVGNTDYGYTF. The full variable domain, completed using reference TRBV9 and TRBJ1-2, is DSGVTQTPKHLITATGQRVTLRCSPRSGDLSVYWYQQSLDQGLQFLIQYYNGEERAKGNILERFSAQQFPDLHSELNLSSLELGDSALYFCASSVGNTDYGYTFGSGTRLTVV.

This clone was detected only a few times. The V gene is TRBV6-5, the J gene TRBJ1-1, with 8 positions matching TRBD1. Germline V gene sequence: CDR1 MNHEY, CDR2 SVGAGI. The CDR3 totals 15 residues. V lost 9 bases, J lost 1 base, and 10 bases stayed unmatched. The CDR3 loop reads CARGFSGTGNTEAFF. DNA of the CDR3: TGTGCCAGGGGTTTCTCGGGGACAGGGAACACTGAAGCTTTCTTT.